This T cell receptor beta chain was captured in a study of response to subunit inactivated influenza vaccine. Study conclusions and caveats: The authors put forward the suggestion that each seasonal influenza vaccination may bring in only a limited number of new T cells.

This clonotype was counted once. The antigen is unknown. The CDR3 runs 15 residues. Trimming shortened V by 4 bases and J by 7 bases, and 19 bases separated the two germline ends. Germline CDR1 reads MGHRA; CDR2 reads YSYEKL. TCRdb recomputed calls from the RT-PCR reads with MiXCR, one row per CDR3 protein. The profile shows more than 450,000 distinct CDR3 sequences, approximately 12% of them singletons. This sequence was found in a man aged 50 to 59 who received an inactivated influenza vaccine. This rearrangement joins TRBV4-1 to TRBJ2-5, with D unclear. The source material was PBMCs from blood, sampled on the day of vaccination. The CDR3 DNA follows: TGCGCCAGCAGCCGACCCGACTCGAAAATTGGGACCCAGTACTTC. This codes for CASSRPDSKIGTQYF.